The 2 T cell receptor beta chains reported below all come from one sample, sequenced in a study of blood T cells in healthy people across ages. A second PCR, run for roughly 7 to 12 cycles, used a sample-barcoded 5' primer plus a J-beta primer mix. TCRdb used MiXCR to reprocess the 5' RACE reads, holding one entry per CDR3 protein. This sample has about 640,000 distinct CDR3 sequences, with about 53% found just once. Sequencing was carried out using blood. Receptors were obtained from a man between 60 and 75 years old in good health.

The J gene is TRBJ2-1, the V gene TRBV28; D unclear. The CDR3 has 11 residues. Germline CDR1 reads MDHEN; CDR2 reads SYDVKM. Between the trimmed V and J ends, which lost 3 bases and 10 bases, there was a span of 7 bases. The CDR3 coding sequence is TGTGCCAGCAGTTTCACGGACGAGCAGTTCTTC. Its translation is CASSFTDEQFF.

The chain combines TRBV13 with TRBJ2-3, with TRBD1 matching over 9 bases. The CDR3 has 15 residues. Germline CDR1 is PRHDT and CDR2 is FYEKMQ (reference sequence). The V and J ends lost 2 bases and 4 bases, in that order; junction bases with no gene match: 4. In DNA, the CDR3 is TGTGCCAGCAGCTTATCGGGACAGGGTCCAGATACGCAGTATTTT. It yields the protein CASSLSGQGPDTQYF. Filled out from reference TRBV13 and TRBJ2-3, the complete variable domain reads AAGVIQSPRHLIKEKRETATLKCYPIPRHDTVYWYQQGPGQDPQFLISFYEKMQSDKGSIPDRFSAQQFSDYHSELNMSSLELGDSALYFCASSLSGQGPDTQYFGPGTRLTVL.